Given below is one T cell receptor beta chain in context. This sample is drawn from a study of blood T cell repertoires in COVID-19. Study-wide context: Material from acute and convalescent COVID-19 was sourced from the United States, Italy and Spain.

TCRdb's copy holds only in-frame clones and misses some; the assay was immunoSEQ multiplex PCR. The sample has fewer than 60,000 clones, more than 80% seen once. This TCR was sampled from a man aged 55 to 69 with acute or convalescent COVID-19. Sequencing was done on a sample of peripheral blood.

CDR3 amino acids: CSAGGSNQETQYF. The CDR3 nucleotides read TGCAGCGCTGGCGGGAGCAACCAAGAGACCCAGTACTTC. This chain uses TRBV29-1 with TRBJ2-5, with TRBD2 identical over 7 bases. CDR3 length: 13 residues. CDR1 and CDR2 from the germline V gene are SQVTM and ANQGSEA. V lost 7 bases and J lost 0; bases outside the gene matches: 5. Supplemented by reference TRBV29-1 and TRBJ2-5, the full variable domain reads SAVISQKPSRDICQRGTSLTIQCQVDSQVTMMFWYRQQPGQSLTLIATANQGSEATYESGFVIDKFPISRPNLTFSTLTVSNMSPEDSSIYLCSAGGSNQETQYFGPGTRLLVL.